This T cell receptor beta chain is from a study of blood T cell repertoires in COVID-19. The wider study: Acute-phase and convalescent COVID-19 samples originated in the United States, Italy and Spain.

Two negative PCRs, clearance, or symptom resolution were required of recovered Cohort 3 donors. The table came from immunoSEQ multiplex PCR; TCRdb's copy has only in-frame clones and leaves some out. The table lists fewer than 300,000 clones, around 90% of them singletons. The CDR3 totals 15 residues. The V gene's germline CDR1 is SNHLY and CDR2 FYNNEI. The V end lost 2 bases, the J end lost 8 bases, and 18 bases lay between the germline ends. The sample comprised PBMCs or T cells enriched from blood (not recorded which). The chain links TRBV2 to TRBJ1-2; D gene ambiguous. This receptor was identified in a woman in her twenties or thirties who had recovered from COVID-19. CDR3: CASSEQDLTSGGYTF. The CDR3 DNA reads as TGTGCCAGCAGTGAACAGGACTTAACGTCAGGCGGCTACACCTTC.